The 27 T cell receptor beta chains below come from one sample, sequenced in a study of radiotherapy plus CTLA-4 blockade in lung cancer. The protocol was immunoSEQ multiplex PCR, while the TCRdb copy is restricted to in-frame clones and leaves out a portion. The data contain 95,000 to 150,000 clones, just under 90% of them singletons. Specimen: peripheral blood, collected from a patient treated with radiotherapy plus ipilimumab. The receptors shown here come from a human donor with non-small cell lung cancer that progressed on radiotherapy plus ipilimumab.

V and J are TRBV7-9 and TRBJ1-5; TRBD1 matches 7 bases. Germline V lookup: CDR1 SEHNR, CDR2 FQNEAQ (reference sequence). V lost 5 bases, J lost 4 bases, and 8 bases stayed unmatched. This CDR3 is built from 15 residues. The CDR3 loop reads CASSLGTDLNQPQHF. The CDR3 bases are TGTGCCAGCAGCCTAGGGACAGACCTAAATCAGCCCCAGCATTTT.

The rearrangement uses TRBV7-2 and TRBJ2-7, with no clear D. The CDR3 is 14 residues long. V was shortened by 5 bases and J by 4 bases, with 15 bases between the two germline ends. The V gene's germline CDR1 is SGHTA and CDR2 FQGNSA. CDR3 sequence reads: CASSLSGVPYEQYF. CDR3 DNA: TGTGCCAGCAGCCTGAGTGGGGTCCCTTACGAGCAGTACTTC.

A remark on this clone: This sample also contains other DNA sequences that code for the same CDR3. CDR3 in DNA: TGTGCCAGCAGCACCTCCGGGGCCAACGTCCTGACTTTC. It yields the protein CASSTSGANVLTF. The chain couples TRBV9 to TRBJ2-6; no definite D call. V was trimmed by 4 bases and J by 4 bases, leaving 6 bases between them. The germline CDR1 and CDR2 sequences are SGDLS and YYNGEE. CDR3 length: 13 residues.

The chain carries TRBV11-3 and TRBJ2-1, with TRBD2 matching over 7 bases. The CDR3 extends over 15 amino acids. Germline lookup yields CDR1 SGHNT and CDR2 YENEEA. V trimming: 1 base; J trimming: 5 bases; junction bases outside the gene matches: 5. The chain's CDR3 is CASSLGPGRDNEQFF. For the CDR3, the DNA is TGTGCCAGCAGCTTAGGTCCGGGGAGGGACAATGAGCAGTTCTTC.

The V gene is TRBV4-1, the J gene TRBJ2-7; 8 nucleotides line up with TRBD2. CDR3 length: 20 amino acids. In germline, CDR1 is MGHRA, CDR2 YSYEKL. Trimming cost V 0 bases and J 4 bases; bases outside gene matches: 20. The CDR3, as DNA: TGCGCCAGCAGCCAAGATGCGGGGGGCGGGAGTTTAGGGCCGACTTACGAGCAGTACTTC. It yields the protein CASSQDAGGGSLGPTYEQYF.

The rearrangement uses TRBV7-9 and TRBJ1-3; TRBD1 is a possible D gene (6 bases). From germline, CDR1 is SEHNR and CDR2 FQNEAQ (reference sequence). CDR3 length: 16 residues. V lost 5 bases to trimming and J lost 2 bases, with 16 bases between them. The CDR3 spells CASSPRIGDTGNTIYF. CDR3 nucleotides: TGTGCCAGCAGCCCCCGCATTGGGGACACTGGAAACACCATATATTTT.

The chain carries TRBV19 and TRBJ2-4, with D perhaps TRBD2 (5 bases). In germline, CDR1 is LNHDA, CDR2 SQIVND (reference sequence). V dropped 6 bases and J dropped 6 bases, with 12 bases sitting between them. This CDR3 spans 13 amino acids. CDR3 DNA: TGTGCCAGTAGCCCTCCGGGATTAAACATTCAGTACTTC. Its translation is CASSPPGLNIQYF.

The chain is built from TRBV5-1 and TRBJ2-7, with D perhaps being TRBD1 or TRBD2 (5 bases each). The CDR3 loop spans 14 amino acids. Trimming shortened V by 0 bases and J by 6 bases, and 13 bases separated the two germline ends. Germline CDR1 reads SGHRS; CDR2 reads YFSETQ. The CDR3 sequence: CASSLGGSGTEQYF. The DNA for the CDR3 is TGCGCCAGCAGCTTGGGAGGGTCCGGGACCGAGCAGTACTTC.

The rearrangement uses TRBV19 and TRBJ1-1; 9 bases line up with TRBD1. The germline V gene has CDR1 LNHDA and CDR2 SQIVND (reference sequence). This CDR3 contains 15 residues. V shed 7 bases, J shed 3 bases, and the junction held 9 bases outside the gene matches. For the CDR3, the DNA is TGTGCCAGTAAGGACAGGGGAGGGGGGTACACTGAAGCTTTCTTT. Its protein is CASKDRGGGYTEAFF. The complete variable domain, with remaining parts taken from reference TRBV19 and TRBJ1-1, reads DGGITQSPKYLFRKEGQNVTLSCEQNLNHDAMYWYRQDPGQGLRLIYYSQIVNDFQKGDIAEGYSVSREKKESFPLTVTSAQKNPTAFYLCASKDRGGGYTEAFFGQGTRLTVV.

This clone showed up just once. The CDR3 nucleotides read TGTGCCGCGGGTGGGCGGGGTGAAAAACTGTTTTTT. It translates to CAAGGRGEKLFF. The chain links TRBV6-5 to TRBJ1-4, with D unclear. The CDR3 extends over 12 amino acids. V lost 11 bases, J lost 7 bases, and 14 bases lay in between. Looked up from germline, CDR1 is MNHEY and CDR2 is SVGAGI.

This chain links TRBV7-8 with TRBJ2-1; possibly TRBD1 or TRBD2 for D (5 bases each). V was clipped by 1 base and J by 7 bases, with 11 bases between them. There are 14 residues in the CDR3. The germline gives CDR1 SGHVS, CDR2 FQNEAQ. The CDR3 loop reads CASSLVYEGNEQFF. DNA of the CDR3: TGTGCCAGCAGCTTAGTGTATGAGGGGAATGAGCAGTTCTTC.

Concerning this clone itself: Other DNA variants within this sample encode the same CDR3. This chain connects TRBV2 to TRBJ2-3; 12 nucleotides match TRBD1. Trimming removed 9 bases from V and 3 bases from J; junction bases left unmatched: 13. Germline CDR1 and CDR2: SNHLY and FYNNEI. The CDR3 runs to 17 residues. DNA for the CDR3: TGTGCCAGGGGCTCGGGACAGGGGGCTTGGAGGACAGATACGCAGTATTTT. Protein product: CARGSGQGAWRTDTQYF.

This clone showed up just once. The rearrangement links TRBV19 to TRBJ2-1; TRBD2 matches at 10 bases. Germline lookup yields CDR1 LNHDA and CDR2 SQIVND (reference sequence). The junction had 7 bases not matched to a gene; V was cut back by 3 bases and J by 5 bases. This CDR3 has 16 amino acids. CDR3 region: CASSIKGLALNNEQFF. CDR3 in DNA: TGTGCCAGTAGTATTAAGGGACTAGCGCTGAACAATGAGCAGTTCTTC.

The rearrangement links TRBV4-1 to TRBJ1-2; the match to TRBD1 covers 7 bases. The CDR3 length is 15 residues. The trim removed 2 bases at V and 2 bases at J, leaving 5 bases unmatched. The germline gives CDR1 MGHRA, CDR2 YSYEKL. CDR3 DNA: TGCGCCAGCAGCCAAACCGGGACAGAAAACTATGGCTACACCTTC. This translates into CASSQTGTENYGYTF.

This rearrangement joins TRBV6-6 to TRBJ1-2; D may be TRBD1 (5 bases). CDR3 size: 12 residues. Per germline, CDR1 MNHNY and CDR2 SVGAGI (reference sequence). V lost 5 bases and J 8 bases, leaving 12 bases between the germline ends. CDR3 sequence (DNA): TGTGCCAGCAGTAAGACAGCGTGGGGCTACACCTTC. Its translation: CASSKTAWGYTF.

The chain employs TRBV18 and TRBJ2-3, with D hard to call. The germline gives CDR1 KGHSH, CDR2 LQKENI. CDR3 length: 14 residues. Trimming took 1 base from V and 0 from J, leaving 5 bases between them. CDR3 DNA: TGTGCCAGCTCACCACAGTCTAGCACAGATACGCAGTATTTT. This translates into CASSPQSSTDTQYF. The full variable domain, rest sourced from reference TRBV18 and TRBJ2-3, is NAGVMQNPRHLVRRRGQEARLRCSPMKGHSHVYWYRQLPEEGLKFMVYLQKENIIDESGMPKERFSAEFPKEGPSILRIQQVVRGDSAAYFCASSPQSSTDTQYFGPGTRLTVL.

V gene TRBV20-1 combines with J gene TRBJ2-5; D unclear. Germline V gene sequence: CDR1 DFQATT, CDR2 SNEGSKA (reference sequence). The CDR3 consists of 10 residues. Trimming pared 3 bases from V and 7 bases from J, leaving 6 bases between. CDR3 protein: CSARAVTQYF. CDR3 nucleotides: TGCAGTGCTAGGGCAGTGACCCAGTACTTC.

J is TRBJ1-2 and V is TRBV15, with 7 bases identical to TRBD1. J lost 6 bases, V lost 3 bases, and 16 bases had no gene match. The V gene's germline CDR1 is LNHNV and CDR2 YYDKDF (reference sequence). This CDR3 has 17 amino acids. Here the CDR3 reads CATSRGGMGQPWDGYTF. The CDR3, as DNA: TGTGCCACCAGCAGGGGGGGCATGGGACAGCCATGGGATGGCTACACCTTC.

The rearrangement uses TRBV5-1 and TRBJ2-3, with a possible D match to TRBD2 (6 bases). CDR3 length equals 14 residues. The V gene lost 1 base and the J gene lost 6 bases, with 12 bases spanning the gap. Germline CDR1 SGHRS, CDR2 YFSETQ. CDR3 sequence (DNA): TGCGCCAGCAGCTTGTGGCCGGGAGCGGATACGCAGTATTTT. This translates into CASSLWPGADTQYF. Combining the CDR3 with reference TRBV5-1 and TRBJ2-3 gives the whole variable domain KAGVTQTPRYLIKTRGQQVTLSCSPISGHRSVSWYQQTPGQGLQFLFEYFSETQRNKGNFPGRFSGRQFSNSRSEMNVSTLELGDSALYLCASSLWPGADTQYFGPGTRLTVL.

This chain connects TRBV6-6 to TRBJ1-5; possible D gene TRBD1, 6 bases. This CDR3 comprises 13 residues. Trimming stripped 7 bases from V and 9 bases from J, with 16 bases between. CDR1 and CDR2 from the germline V gene are MNHNY and SVGAGI (reference sequence). The CDR3 loop reads CASTQTGRGPQHF. CDR3 DNA sequence: TGTGCCAGCACCCAGACAGGCAGGGGGCCCCAGCATTTT.

This clone was recorded only once. The DNA of the CDR3 is TGTGCCAGCAGATTCCAGGGGGCGTGGGACACTGAAGCTTTCTTT. It is translated as CASRFQGAWDTEAFF. The genes are TRBV2 and TRBJ1-1, with TRBD1 matching 8 bases. CDR3 size: 15 residues. From germline, CDR1 is SNHLY and CDR2 FYNNEI. V shed 6 bases, J shed 3 bases, and the junction held 9 bases outside the gene matches. Using reference TRBV2 and TRBJ1-1 for the parts outside the CDR3, the full variable domain is EPEVTQTPSHQVTQMGQEVILRCVPISNHLYFYWYRQILGQKVEFLVSFYNNEISEKSEIFDDQFSVERPDGSNFTLKIRSTKLEDSAMYFCASRFQGAWDTEAFFGQGTRLTVV.

This rearrangement joins TRBV14 to TRBJ2-5, with 9 bases matching TRBD2. Germline-derived CDR1 and CDR2 are SGHDN and FVKESK. The CDR3 length is 16 residues. Trimming removed 3 bases from V and 4 bases from J; junction bases left unmatched: 9. The CDR3 DNA reads TGTGCCAGCAGCCAGCATCGGGCGGGAGGGCGAGAGACCCAGTACTTC. Amino acid sequence: CASSQHRAGGRETQYF. Using reference TRBV14 and TRBJ2-5 for the parts outside the CDR3, the full variable domain is EAGVTQFPSHSVIEKGQTVTLRCDPISGHDNLYWYRRVMGKEIKFLLHFVKESKQDESGMPNNRFLAERTGGTYSTLKVQPAELEDSGVYFCASSQHRAGGRETQYFGPGTRLLVL.

The rearrangement uses TRBV19 and TRBJ2-1; the match to TRBD1 covers 8 bases. Germline V gene data show CDR1 as LNHDA and CDR2 as SQIVND (reference sequence). Trimming at V came to 4 bases and at J to 3 bases, leaving 11 bases not matched to a gene. The CDR3 is 17 amino acids. The CDR3 region is CASSKGTGQDRYNEQFF. Written as DNA, the CDR3 is TGTGCCAGTAGTAAGGGGACGGGACAGGACCGCTACAATGAGCAGTTCTTC.

The gene calls are TRBV11-3 and TRBJ2-3; D gene unclear. This CDR3 is built from 15 residues. The V gene's germline CDR1 is SGHNT and CDR2 YENEEA. The V end lost 0 bases, the J end lost 0 bases, and 7 bases lay between the germline ends. This CDR3 reads CASSLDTDSTDTQYF. The CDR3 bases are TGTGCCAGCAGCTTAGATACGGACAGCACAGATACGCAGTATTTT.

The gene calls are TRBV6-1 and TRBJ1-1; 7 nucleotides agree with TRBD1. The CDR3 contains 15 residues. Germline lookup yields CDR1 MNHNS and CDR2 SASEGT. Trimming took 6 bases from V and 4 from J; bases not matched to a gene: 11. In DNA, the CDR3 is TGTGCCAGCAGCCAACGGACAGGTTGGTCCACTGAAGCTTTCTTT. Its protein is CASSQRTGWSTEAFF.

The V and J genes are TRBV6-1 and TRBJ1-2; weak D call: TRBD1 (5 bases). V gave up 0 bases and J gave up 0 bases, with 17 bases separating them. Germline V gives CDR1 MNHNS, CDR2 SASEGT. The CDR3 runs 18 residues. The DNA of the CDR3 is TGTGCCAGCAGTGAAGCCGTAAAACTTCCGGGGCCTAACTATGGCTACACCTTC. The encoded protein is CASSEAVKLPGPNYGYTF.

The rearrangement joins TRBV5-1 to TRBJ2-5; D possibly matches TRBD1 or TRBD2 (6 bases each). V was shortened by 4 bases and J by 4 bases, with 14 bases between the two germline ends. CDR3 length: 14 residues. Looked up from germline, CDR1 is SGHRS and CDR2 is YFSETQ. This CDR3 reads CASSGGTPGETQYF. For the CDR3, the DNA is TGCGCCAGCAGCGGCGGGACACCGGGAGAGACCCAGTACTTC.